This T cell receptor (beta chain) is drawn from a study of blood T cell repertoires in COVID-19. Profiled with immunoSEQ multiplex PCR; TCRdb holds only in-frame clones, not every one. The sample shows some 240,000 clones, around 90% of them seen only once. The CDR3 sequence is 13 residues long. Germline V CDR1 and CDR2: SSHAT, FNYEAQ (reference sequence). V was shortened by 1 base and J by 5 bases, with 8 bases between the two germline ends. This clonotype was obtained from a man aged 60 to 75 who had recovered from COVID-19. Specimen: peripheral blood. The chain employs TRBV7-7 and TRBJ2-5; D is uncertain. The CDR3 DNA follows: TGTGCCAGCAGCTTAGGAGGATTGGAGACCCAGTACTTC. This gives the protein CASSLGGLETQYF. Combining the CDR3 with reference TRBV7-7 and TRBJ2-5 gives the whole variable domain GAGVSQSPRYKVTKRGQDVTLRCDPISSHATLYWYQQALGQGPEFLTYFNYEAQPDKSGLPSDRFSAERPEGSISTLTIQRTEQRDSAMYRCASSLGGLETQYFGPGTRLLVL.